This is a list of T cell receptor beta chains from one sample in a study of cytomegalovirus exposure and HLA in healthy donors. Assay: immunoSEQ multiplex PCR; the TCRdb copy retains only in-frame clones and omits some. Of over 110,000 clones detected, 82% appear once; the ten largest clones hold more than 2.5%. Sequencing was carried out using PBMCs. The receptor source for this set is a male donor in good health and CMV-seronegative. Each CDR3 is given with its conserved first and last residue. A D gene is named only where the DNA matches it firmly. Not all rows give a size; the values are once, few, many and, for expanded clones, a class.

j_gene,abundance,d_gene,v_gene,CDR3aa,CDR3nt
TRBJ2-7,few,NA,TRBV13,CASSDLNLATSYEQYF,TGTGCCAGCAGCGACCTTAACCTAGCGACTTCCTACGAGCAGTACTTC
TRBJ1-1,NA,NA,TRBV7-2,CASKLVGGGNTEAFF,TGTGCCAGCAAATTAGTTGGGGGGGGGAACACTGAAGCTTTCTTT
TRBJ2-7,NA,TRBD1,TRBV7-8,CASSPGQGAAYEQYF,TGTGCCAGCAGCCCAGGACAGGGGGCAGCCTACGAGCAGTACTTC
TRBJ2-7,NA,NA,TRBV15,CATSRGGEQYF,TGTGCCACCAGCAGGGGCGGGGAGCAGTACTTC
TRBJ2-7,once,NA,TRBV19,CASSLIGGEQYF,TGTGCCAGTTCTCTAATAGGGGGCGAGCAGTACTTC
TRBJ2-7,NA,NA,TRBV19,CASSTSTSYEQYF,TGTGCCAGTAGTACCTCTACTTCCTACGAGCAGTACTTC
TRBJ1-2,NA,NA,TRBV6-6,CASSTDEGYYGYTF,TGTGCCAGCAGCACCGATGAGGGTTACTATGGCTACACCTTC
TRBJ1-3,NA,TRBD1,TRBV5-1,CASSPGDSSGNTIYF,TGCGCCAGCAGCCCCGGGGACAGCTCTGGAAACACCATATATTTT
TRBJ1-2,NA,NA,TRBV6-5,CASREANYGYTF,TGTGCCAGCAGAGAGGCTAACTATGGCTACACCTTC
TRBJ2-7,NA,TRBD1,TRBV7-3,CASSLGTGKRNEQYF,TGTGCCAGCAGCTTAGGGACAGGGAAACGGAACGAGCAGTACTTC
TRBJ1-4,NA,NA,TRBV7-2,CASSLLGADLERFF,TGTGCCAGCAGCTTACTAGGGGCGGACCTTGAGCGGTTTTTT